Below are 20 T cell receptor beta chains sequenced from a single sample in a study of T cells in Graves' hyperthyroidism and ophthalmopathy. Researchers took RNA transcripts and amplified the TCR beta CDR3 regions from them. A set of HTBI primers served as the primers for a first-round RT-PCR of the TCR CDR3. TCRdb reprocessed the multiplex PCR reads via MiXCR and lists one record per CDR3 protein. The data hold more than 150,000 distinct CDR3 sequences, with about 17% observed a single time. The sequenced sample consisted of blood. Receptors were obtained from a woman in her forties or fifties with Graves' hyperthyroidism.

This clonotype was counted ten times or more. The rearrangement uses TRBV29-1 and TRBJ1-3; 7 bases agree with TRBD1. V dropped 5 bases and J dropped 4; count of bases not matched to a gene: 5. Germline CDR1 is SQVTM and CDR2 is ANQGSEA. The CDR3 spans 13 residues. Here the CDR3 DNA reads TGCAGCGTTCCTACAGGGGACGGAAACACCATATATTTT. It is translated as CSVPTGDGNTIYF.

This clonotype has just a few counts. The gene calls are TRBV5-6 and TRBJ1-2; 7 bases fit TRBD1. V gave up 0 bases and J gave up 8 bases; unmatched junction bases: 19. Per the germline V gene, CDR1 is SGHDT and CDR2 is YYEEEE. This CDR3 region has 18 residues. The CDR3 nucleotides are TGTGCCAGCAGCTTGGCCCGGGACAGTCTGGTAAAGAGGTGGGGCTACACCTTC. As protein: CASSLARDSLVKRWGYTF.

This clonotype was detected many times. The chain carries TRBV28 and TRBJ1-1, with a tentative D call TRBD1 (5 bases). Trimming cost V 2 bases and J 6 bases, with 13 bases left between them. Germline CDR1 and CDR2: MDHEN and SYDVKM. This CDR3 has 14 residues. Written as DNA, the CDR3 is TGTGCCAGCAGTTTAGGGGCAGGGAGAGCTGAAGCTTTCTTT. Its translation is CASSLGAGRAEAFF.

At least ten counts were recorded for this clonotype. The chain has TRBV27 and TRBJ1-6; D gene ambiguous. V lost 6 bases and J lost 7, with 10 bases in between. This CDR3 contains 13 residues. Looked up from germline, CDR1 is MNHEY and CDR2 is SMNVEV (reference sequence). CDR3 sequence (DNA): TGTGCCAGCAGCCTCAACGGGAATTCACCCCTCCACTTT. Translation: CASSLNGNSPLHF.

The CDR3 bases are TGTGCCTCCACAAAACCGGGGCCGAATTCACCCCTCCACTTT. Translation: CASTKPGPNSPLHF. The J gene is TRBJ1-6, the V gene TRBV10-3, with D maybe TRBD1 (5 bases). Germline V gene lookup returns CDR1 ENHRY and CDR2 SYGVKD. V was pared by 11 bases and J by 7 bases, with 18 bases between. The CDR3 is 14 residues long.

This clonotype appeared many times. This chain joins TRBV11-2 and TRBJ1-1; D not certain. Between the trimmed V and J ends, which lost 6 bases and 1 base, there was a span of 15 bases. The CDR3 runs to 15 residues. Germline CDR1 SGHAT, CDR2 FQNNGV. CDR3 DNA sequence: TGTGCCAGCAGTTTCGACGGCCGGGGGAACACTGAAGCTTTCTTT. Translation gives CASSFDGRGNTEAFF.

The chain carries TRBV14 and TRBJ1-5; maybe TRBD1 (6 bases). The CDR3 consists of 14 residues. V was pared by 5 bases and J by 5 bases, with 13 bases between. Germline CDR1 reads SGHDN; CDR2 reads FVKESK. Written as DNA, the CDR3 is TGTGCCAGCAGCAAAGGGGGAGAGGATCAGCCCCAGCATTTT. Its translation is CASSKGGEDQPQHF.

Ten or more counts support this clonotype. CDR3 in DNA: TGTGCCAGCAGCTTATCGACAGGGGCGGATGGCTACACCTTC. Its protein is CASSLSTGADGYTF. J is TRBJ1-2 and V is TRBV7-9; TRBD1 matches at 8 bases. V lost 2 bases to trimming and J lost 6 bases; unmatched junction nucleotides: 5. CDR3 length equals 14 residues. CDR1 is SEHNR, CDR2 FQNEAQ, per germline (reference sequence). Full variable domain (outside the CDR3, taken from reference TRBV7-9 and TRBJ1-2): DTGVSQNPRHKITKRGQNVTFRCDPISEHNRLYWYRQTLGQGPEFLTYFQNEAQLEKSRLLSDRFSAERPKGSFSTLEIQRTEQGDSAMYLCASSLSTGADGYTFGSGTRLTVV.

This clonotype was seen a handful of times. The chain uses TRBV20-1 and TRBJ2-1; perhaps TRBD2 as D (6 bases). Trimming removed 6 bases from V and 9 bases from J, with 18 bases in between. The CDR3 loop spans 13 amino acids. Germline values: CDR1 DFQATT, CDR2 SNEGSKA (reference sequence). The CDR3 DNA reads as TGCAGTGCCCTAGGGCGGGGCTTGGGTGAGCAGTTCTTC. Translation gives CSALGRGLGEQFF.

Comment on this clonotype: With a much larger clone just one base away, this may be a read error. The conserved phenylalanine or tryptophan is not found at the CDR3 terminus, so this likely reflects a read error. CDR3 coding DNA: TGTGCCAGTAAGGAGGGCAGCTCCTCTGGGGGCAACGTCCTGACTTCC. Its protein is CASKEGSSSGGNVLTS. The V call is TRBV19, the J call TRBJ2-6; a weak D match, TRBD2 (6 bases). This CDR3 is 16 amino acids long. CDR1 is LNHDA, CDR2 SQIVND, per germline (reference sequence).

The chain recombines TRBV19 with TRBJ2-3; 8 bases align to TRBD1. V shed 4 bases, J shed 1 base, and the junction held 4 bases outside the gene matches. The germline V gene encodes CDR1 LNHDA and CDR2 SQIVND (reference sequence). The CDR3 sequence is 15 residues long. The CDR3 sequence: CASSTPGQGTDTQYF. DNA of the CDR3: TGTGCCAGTAGTACACCGGGACAGGGCACAGATACGCAGTATTTT.

This clonotype was seen ten or more times. The gene calls are TRBV5-1 and TRBJ2-3; D gene ambiguous. Trimming left V 0 bases short and J 0 bases short, with 8 bases between. Germline lookup yields CDR1 SGHRS and CDR2 YFSETQ. The CDR3 sequence is 15 residues long. The chain's CDR3 is CASSLADPSTDTQYF. CDR3 coding DNA: TGCGCCAGCAGCTTGGCCGACCCTAGCACAGATACGCAGTATTTT. Drawing the rest from reference TRBV5-1 and TRBJ2-3, the complete variable domain is KAGVTQTPRYLIKTRGQQVTLSCSPISGHRSVSWYQQTPGQGLQFLFEYFSETQRNKGNFPGRFSGRQFSNSRSEMNVSTLELGDSALYLCASSLADPSTDTQYFGPGTRLTVL.

Many counts were recorded for this clonotype. The rearrangement uses TRBV28 and TRBJ2-7, with D unclear. From germline, CDR1 is MDHEN and CDR2 SYDVKM. Trimming took off 5 bases at V and 2 bases at J, with 10 bases between the two ends. The CDR3 loop spans 13 amino acids. Here the CDR3 DNA reads TGTGCCAGCAGTCCCCTTGCTGCCTACGAGCAGTACTTC. Amino acids: CASSPLAAYEQYF.

About this clonotype itself: A much bigger clone sits one base away, suggesting this may be a read error. The V call is TRBV20-1, the J call TRBJ2-3; D is ambiguous. Germline assignment: CDR1 DFQATT and CDR2 SNEGSKA (reference sequence). The CDR3 has 13 amino acids. As DNA, the CDR3 is TGCAGTGATAGAGTGGGCAGTTCAGATACGCAGTATTTT. Protein product: CSDRVGSSDTQYF.

There are many counts of this clonotype. V and J are TRBV28 and TRBJ2-3; D gene uncertain. This CDR3 comprises 14 residues. The germline V gene has CDR1 MDHEN and CDR2 SYDVKM. The germline V and J ends were trimmed by 2 bases and 9 bases, with 15 bases remaining between them. CDR3 region: CASSLAPGGATQYF. As DNA, the CDR3 is TGTGCCAGCAGTTTAGCGCCGGGTGGAGCCACGCAGTATTTT. Based on the CDR3 plus reference TRBV28 and TRBJ2-3, the full variable domain is DVKVTQSSRYLVKRTGEKVFLECVQDMDHENMFWYRQDPGLGLRLIYFSYDVKMKEKGDIPEGYSVSREKKERFSLILESASTNQTSMYLCASSLAPGGATQYFGPGTRLTVL.

This clonotype occurred many times. CDR3 loop: CSARPSNNEQFF. The CDR3, as DNA: TGCAGTGCTAGACCTAGTAACAATGAGCAGTTCTTC. This chain uses TRBV20-1 with TRBJ2-1, with no clear D. Germline loops: CDR1 DFQATT, CDR2 SNEGSKA (reference sequence). V was trimmed by 2 bases and J by 5 bases, leaving 7 bases between them. This CDR3 spans 12 amino acids.

The chain links TRBV4-1 to TRBJ1-5, with D uncertain. The CDR3 runs to 16 residues. Trimming cost V 0 bases and J 4 bases, with 13 bases left between them. From germline, CDR1 is MGHRA and CDR2 YSYEKL. This CDR3 is CASSQDYLGGNQPQHF. DNA for the CDR3: TGCGCCAGCAGCCAAGACTATCTAGGTGGTAATCAGCCCCAGCATTTT.

The V call is TRBV30, the J call TRBJ1-6, with D unclear. Germline CDR1 reads GTSNPN; CDR2 reads SVGIG (reference sequence). Trimming took 3 bases from V and 10 from J, leaving 13 bases between them. The CDR3 totals 13 residues. The DNA of the CDR3 is TGTGCCTGGAGAGGGCCAGGAACCTCACCCCTCCACTTT. Protein: CAWRGPGTSPLHF.

Only a few counts were recorded for this clonotype. The V gene is TRBV25-1, the J gene TRBJ2-2, with D maybe TRBD1 (5 bases). Trimming removed 4 bases from V and 7 bases from J, with 16 bases in between. The CDR3 has 15 residues. Germline lookup yields CDR1 MGHDK and CDR2 SYGVNS. Here the CDR3 DNA reads TGTGCCAGCAGTGCCCCCTACATGGGGCACGGGGAGCTGTTTTTT. It encodes CASSAPYMGHGELFF.

The table lists this clonotype with many counts. This chain links TRBV6-2 or TRBV6-3 with TRBJ2-2; the D call may be TRBD1 or TRBD2 (5 bases each). V shed 1 base and J shed 8 bases, with 14 bases lying between them. Per germline, CDR1 MNHEY and CDR2 SVGEGT. The CDR3 contains 15 residues. CDR3 sequence reads: CASSYFQGVGGELFF. The DNA of the CDR3 is TGTGCCAGCAGTTACTTCCAGGGAGTCGGTGGGGAGCTGTTTTTT.